A single sample gave rise to the 24 T cell receptor beta chains below, sequenced in a study of shared clonotypes between healthy human individuals. The data were produced by immunoSEQ multiplex PCR, yet TCRdb's version contains in-frame clones alone and is incomplete. The sample lists roughly 1.5 million clones; 98% were seen once. The sample was naive CD4+ T cells sorted from blood. Subset indicated: CD45RA+ positively selected. All receptors derive from a man between 25 and 39 years old in good health.

The chain combines TRBV4-3 with TRBJ2-5; D is uncertain. The CDR3 runs 13 residues. Germline values: CDR1 LGHNA, CDR2 YSLEER. V lost 5 bases to trimming and J lost 1 base, with 8 bases between them. Here the CDR3 reads CASSIGLQETQYF. In DNA, the CDR3 is TGCGCCAGCAGCATCGGGCTCCAAGAGACCCAGTACTTC.

This chain links TRBV11-3 with TRBJ2-1, with 10 positions matching TRBD2. Germline lookup yields CDR1 SGHNT and CDR2 YENEEA. This CDR3 is 15 amino acids long. V shed 4 bases and J 7 bases; nucleotides not matched to a gene: 7. The CDR3 coding sequence is TGTGCCAGCAGCTCGAAGCGGGAGGGCCGGAATGAGCAGTTCTTC. This codes for CASSSKREGRNEQFF. The full variable domain, its missing parts supplied by reference TRBV11-3 and TRBJ2-1, is EAGVVQSPRYKIIEKKQPVAFWCNPISGHNTLYWYLQNLGQGPELLIRYENEEAVDDSQLPKDRFSAERLKGVDSTLKIQPAELGDSAVYLCASSSKREGRNEQFFGPGTRLTVL.

This clone has a single count. The DNA of the CDR3 is TGTGCCAGCTCACAAACTGACAGCTCCTACAATGAGCAGTTCTTC. It encodes CASSQTDSSYNEQFF. The chain recombines TRBV18 with TRBJ2-1; TRBD1 might be the D (5 bases). Germline V lookup: CDR1 KGHSH, CDR2 LQKENI. The CDR3 is 15 amino acids. Trimming cost V 4 bases and J 0 bases, with 10 bases left between them.

The chain carries TRBV27 and TRBJ2-1; 8 bases line up with TRBD1. This CDR3 has 14 amino acids. V lost 8 bases and J lost 6; bases outside the gene matches: 9. The germline V gene encodes CDR1 MNHEY and CDR2 SMNVEV (reference sequence). The CDR3: CASPRQGHRNEQFF. The CDR3 DNA reads TGTGCCAGCCCCAGACAGGGGCACCGCAATGAGCAGTTCTTC.

The chain has TRBV2 and TRBJ2-2, with TRBD2 identical over 7 bases. The junction had 5 bases not matched to a gene; V was cut back by 4 bases and J by 0 bases. This CDR3 contains 16 residues. CDR1 and CDR2 from the germline V gene are SNHLY and FYNNEI. The CDR3 sequence: CASSVGLAANTGELFF. DNA for the CDR3: TGTGCCAGCAGTGTCGGGCTAGCGGCGAACACCGGGGAGCTGTTTTTT.

This chain joins TRBV19 and TRBJ2-7, with TRBD1 matching over 8 bases. With 3 bases clipped from V and 4 bases from J, the junction kept 8 bases outside the gene matches. CDR1 is LNHDA and CDR2 is SQIVND in the germline V gene (reference sequence). This CDR3 region has 15 residues. The CDR3 is CASSMIAGGYYEQYF. In nucleotides, the CDR3 is TGTGCCAGTAGTATGATTGCAGGGGGCTATTACGAGCAGTACTTC.

The chain couples TRBV28 to TRBJ2-1, with D perhaps matching TRBD1 or TRBD2 (5 bases each). V gave up 8 bases and J gave up 5 bases, with 16 bases separating them. Germline V gene data show CDR1 as MDHEN and CDR2 as SYDVKM. The CDR3 extends over 14 amino acids. The CDR3: CASGGYYADNEQFF. For the CDR3, the DNA is TGTGCCAGCGGGGGATATTACGCCGACAATGAGCAGTTCTTC.

The V and J genes are TRBV18 and TRBJ2-7; TRBD2 might be the D (5 bases). CDR1 KGHSH and CDR2 LQKENI come from the germline V gene. V shed 5 bases and J shed 6 bases, with 20 bases lying between them. The CDR3 loop spans 15 amino acids. The CDR3 spells CASSTTERVLREQYF. CDR3 nucleotides: TGTGCCAGCTCAACAACGGAGAGGGTCCTGCGCGAGCAGTACTTC. Full variable domain (outside the CDR3, taken from reference TRBV18 and TRBJ2-7): NAGVMQNPRHLVRRRGQEARLRCSPMKGHSHVYWYRQLPEEGLKFMVYLQKENIIDESGMPKERFSAEFPKEGPSILRIQQVVRGDSAAYFCASSTTERVLREQYFGPGTRLTVT.

The chain employs TRBV18 and TRBJ1-2; D is ambiguous. Trimming shortened V by 3 bases and J by 4 bases, and 12 bases separated the two germline ends. CDR1 is KGHSH, CDR2 LQKENI, per germline. This CDR3 contains 14 residues. CDR3 DNA sequence: TGTGCCAGCTCACCCCCCGGGTCGGTCTATGGCTACACCTTC. This sequence encodes CASSPPGSVYGYTF. Variable domain in full (rest from reference TRBV18 and TRBJ1-2): NAGVMQNPRHLVRRRGQEARLRCSPMKGHSHVYWYRQLPEEGLKFMVYLQKENIIDESGMPKERFSAEFPKEGPSILRIQQVVRGDSAAYFCASSPPGSVYGYTFGSGTRLTVV.

The chain links TRBV28 to TRBJ2-7, with 7 bases fitting TRBD1. Per the germline V gene, CDR1 is MDHEN and CDR2 is SYDVKM. The CDR3 runs 13 residues. V lost 5 bases to trimming and J lost 6 bases; unmatched junction nucleotides: 7. This chain's CDR3 is CASSPGQSTEQYF. The CDR3, as DNA: TGTGCCAGCAGTCCGGGACAGTCCACCGAGCAGTACTTC.

This chain connects TRBV18 to TRBJ1-1; D not certain. Trimming removed 3 bases at V and 1 base at J, with 9 bases between. CDR1 is KGHSH and CDR2 is LQKENI in the germline V gene. This CDR3 has 14 amino acids. The CDR3 DNA follows: TGTGCCAGCTCACCGGGAGCGGAGAACACTGAAGCTTTCTTT. Its translation is CASSPGAENTEAFF.

Regarding this clone: Distinct nucleotide sequences in the sample also encode this CDR3. The CDR3 DNA reads as TGTGCCAGCAGCTTAAGGACAGGACCCTACGAGCAGTACTTC. Translated: CASSLRTGPYEQYF. The genes are TRBV7-8 and TRBJ2-7; 7 bases match TRBD1. Germline loops: CDR1 SGHVS, CDR2 FQNEAQ. The V segment lost 2 bases and the J segment 2 bases; nucleotides outside the gene matches: 3. There are 14 residues in the CDR3.

The J gene is TRBJ1-2, the V gene TRBV7-9, with a weak D call TRBD1 (5 bases). V lost 3 bases and J 3 bases, leaving 8 bases between the germline ends. Looked up from germline, CDR1 is SEHNR and CDR2 is FQNEAQ (reference sequence). This CDR3 contains 13 residues. The CDR3: CASSFRDYYGYTF. The CDR3 DNA is TGTGCCAGCAGCTTCAGGGACTACTATGGCTACACCTTC.

The CDR3 is CASSTLGTSGRRANTQYF. The CDR3 nucleotides read TGTGCCAGCAGCACCCTCGGGACTAGCGGGAGAAGGGCAAATACGCAGTATTTT. This rearrangement joins TRBV27 to TRBJ2-3; 14 bases agree with TRBD2. Germline V lookup: CDR1 MNHEY, CDR2 SMNVEV (reference sequence). The CDR3 is 18 amino acids. After removal of 6 bases from V and 7 bases from J, the junction contained 15 bases not matched to a gene.

In DNA form, the CDR3 reads TGTGCCAGCAGTTTATACCGGAATACGAGGGGCCGGGTAGGCATTCAGTACTTC. Its translation: CASSLYRNTRGRVGIQYF. The rearrangement joins TRBV28 to TRBJ2-4; D assignment may be TRBD1 or TRBD2 (5 bases each). The V end was cut by 1 base, the J end by 9 bases, with 25 bases between. CDR1 is MDHEN and CDR2 is SYDVKM in the germline V gene. The CDR3 consists of 18 residues.

This CDR3 is CASSPSRTYDLNYGYTF. In nucleotides, the CDR3 is TGTGCCAGCTCACCATCGAGAACTTACGACCTTAACTATGGCTACACCTTC. The J gene is TRBJ1-2, the V gene TRBV18; D not certain. V was trimmed by 2 bases and J by 1 base, leaving 17 bases between them. Germline-derived CDR1 and CDR2 are KGHSH and LQKENI. The CDR3 runs to 17 residues.

In DNA, the CDR3 is TGTGCCAGCAGCAAAAGCGGGAGGGCCGAGCAAGAGACCCAGTACTTC. This sequence encodes CASSKSGRAEQETQYF. This chain connects TRBV9 to TRBJ2-5, with TRBD2 matching over 10 bases. Losses at the gene ends were 4 bases for V and 2 bases for J; bases not matched to a gene: 8. The CDR3 is 16 amino acids. Germline CDR1 and CDR2: SGDLS and YYNGEE.

The V call is TRBV30, the J call TRBJ2-6; D gene uncertain. Germline V gives CDR1 GTSNPN, CDR2 SVGIG (reference sequence). V gave up 3 bases and J gave up 0 bases, with 12 bases separating them. This CDR3 spans 16 amino acids. The CDR3 DNA follows: TGTGCCTGGAGGGGTCTGGCCTTCTCTGGGGCCAACGTCCTGACTTTC. It yields the protein CAWRGLAFSGANVLTF.

This clone was found once. The chain combines TRBV7-3 with TRBJ2-5, with TRBD1 as a possible D gene (6 bases). Trimming shortened V by 5 bases and J by 2 bases, and 9 bases separated the two germline ends. The V gene's germline CDR1 is SGHTA and CDR2 FQGTGA. The CDR3 loop spans 13 amino acids. The CDR3 region is CASSTGLQETQYF. DNA of the CDR3: TGTGCCAGCAGCACAGGGTTACAAGAGACCCAGTACTTC.

The gene calls are TRBV6-6 and TRBJ1-1; TRBD1 might be the D (6 bases). Germline V gene sequence: CDR1 MNHNY, CDR2 SVGAGI (reference sequence). This CDR3 is 16 amino acids long. V was trimmed by 2 bases and J by 1 base, leaving 14 bases between them. The CDR3 loop reads CASSYVSGGPNTEAFF. The CDR3 nucleotides are TGTGCCAGCAGTTACGTTTCCGGGGGCCCGAACACTGAAGCTTTCTTT.

The rearrangement links TRBV9 to TRBJ2-7; TRBD1 matches 7 bases. The germline gives CDR1 SGDLS, CDR2 YYNGEE. This CDR3 spans 15 amino acids. The V and J ends lost 4 bases and 3 bases, in that order; junction bases with no gene match: 10. As DNA, the CDR3 is TGTGCCAGCAGCCGACAGGGCCGACCCGACTACGAGCAGTACTTC. Encoded protein: CASSRQGRPDYEQYF.

This chain connects TRBV4-1 to TRBJ2-7; the D is unclear. The V gene lost 0 bases and the J gene lost 1 base, with 10 bases spanning the gap. From germline, CDR1 is MGHRA and CDR2 YSYEKL. The CDR3 covers 15 residues. The CDR3 nucleotides are TGCGCCAGCAGCCAAGAACTGGTCGCTTCCTACGAGCAGTACTTC. Its protein product is CASSQELVASYEQYF.

This sequence joins TRBV10-3 and TRBJ1-5; tentatively, D is TRBD1 (5 bases). This CDR3 spans 15 amino acids. With 0 bases removed from V and 6 bases from J, the gap between germline ends came to 12 bases. From germline, CDR1 is ENHRY and CDR2 SYGVKD. The CDR3 DNA reads TGTGCCATCAGTGAGTCGGGGGATAGGGCTCAGCCCCAGCATTTT. It is translated as CAISESGDRAQPQHF.

The chain couples TRBV9 to TRBJ1-3, with a possible D match to TRBD1 (5 bases). The germline V gene has CDR1 SGDLS and CDR2 YYNGEE. The germline V and J ends were trimmed by 4 bases and 0 bases, with 11 bases remaining between them. The CDR3 has 15 residues. The CDR3 region is CASSSTGNSGNTIYF. The CDR3 DNA reads TGTGCCAGCAGCTCTACAGGAAACTCTGGAAACACCATATATTTT.